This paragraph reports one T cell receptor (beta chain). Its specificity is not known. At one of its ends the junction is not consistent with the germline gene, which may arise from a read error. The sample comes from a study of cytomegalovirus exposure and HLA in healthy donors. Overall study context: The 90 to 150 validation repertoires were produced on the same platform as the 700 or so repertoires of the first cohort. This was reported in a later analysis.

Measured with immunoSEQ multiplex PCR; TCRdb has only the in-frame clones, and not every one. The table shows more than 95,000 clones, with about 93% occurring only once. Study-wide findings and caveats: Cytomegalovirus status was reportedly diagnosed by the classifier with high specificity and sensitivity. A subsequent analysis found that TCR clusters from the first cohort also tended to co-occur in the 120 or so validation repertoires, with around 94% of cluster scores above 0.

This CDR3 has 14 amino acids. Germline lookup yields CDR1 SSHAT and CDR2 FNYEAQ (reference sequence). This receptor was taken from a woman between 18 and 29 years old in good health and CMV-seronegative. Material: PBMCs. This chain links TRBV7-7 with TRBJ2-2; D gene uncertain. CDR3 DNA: TGTGCTAGCAGCTCGAACAGCAACACCGGGGAGCTGTTTTTT. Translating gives CASSSNSNTGELFF. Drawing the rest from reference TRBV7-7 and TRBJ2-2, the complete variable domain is GAGVSQSPRYKVTKRGQDVTLRCDPISSHATLYWYQQALGQGPEFLTYFNYEAQPDKSGLPSDRFSAERPEGSISTLTIQRTEQRDSAMYRCASSSNSNTGELFFGEGSRLTVL.